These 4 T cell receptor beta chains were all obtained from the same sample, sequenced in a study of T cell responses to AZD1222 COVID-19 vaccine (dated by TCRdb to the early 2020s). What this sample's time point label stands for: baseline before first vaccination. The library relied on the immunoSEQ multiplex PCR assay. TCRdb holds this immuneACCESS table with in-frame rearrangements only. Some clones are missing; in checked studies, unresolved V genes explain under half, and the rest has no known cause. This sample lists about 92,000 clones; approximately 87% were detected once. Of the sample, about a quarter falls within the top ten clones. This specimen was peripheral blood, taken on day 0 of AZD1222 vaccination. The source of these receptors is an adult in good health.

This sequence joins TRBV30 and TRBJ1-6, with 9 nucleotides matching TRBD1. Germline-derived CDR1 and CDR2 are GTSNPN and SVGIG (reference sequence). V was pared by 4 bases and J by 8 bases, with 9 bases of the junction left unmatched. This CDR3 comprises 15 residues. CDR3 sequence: CAWKRGQGRDSPLHF. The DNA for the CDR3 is TGTGCCTGGAAAAGGGGACAGGGAAGGGATTCACCCCTCCACTTT.

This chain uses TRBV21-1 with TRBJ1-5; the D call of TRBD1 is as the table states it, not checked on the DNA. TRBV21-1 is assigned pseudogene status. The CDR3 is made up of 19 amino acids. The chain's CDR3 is CASSPRYNRGGSQNQPQHF. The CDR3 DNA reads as TGTGCCAGCAGCCCCCGGTATAACAGGGGAGGTTCCCAAAATCAGCCCCAGCATTTT.

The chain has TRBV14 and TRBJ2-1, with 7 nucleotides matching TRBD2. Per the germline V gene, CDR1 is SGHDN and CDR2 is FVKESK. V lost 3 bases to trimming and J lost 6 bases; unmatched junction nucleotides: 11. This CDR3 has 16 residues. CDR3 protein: CASSQIGTTPINEQFF. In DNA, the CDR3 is TGTGCCAGCAGCCAGATAGGGACTACACCAATCAATGAGCAGTTCTTC.

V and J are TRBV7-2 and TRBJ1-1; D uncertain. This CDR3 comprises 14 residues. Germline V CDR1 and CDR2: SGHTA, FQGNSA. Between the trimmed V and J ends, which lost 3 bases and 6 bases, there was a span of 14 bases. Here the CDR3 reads CASSFKFGPSEAFF. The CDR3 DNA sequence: TGTGCCAGCAGCTTCAAATTTGGTCCTTCTGAAGCTTTCTTT.